This T cell receptor beta chain originates from a study of neurological immune-mediated disorders. In its sample, this clonotype was seen many times. Its antigen is not identified. TCRdb used MiXCR to reprocess the 5' RACE reads, holding one entry per CDR3 protein. The table has about 79,000 distinct CDR3 sequences, 13% to 15% seen once; the top ten hold 6.5% to 8%. Unsorted libraries were derived from 2 million PBMCs stored at -80 C. Germline V gives CDR1 SGHRS, CDR2 YFSETQ. CDR3 length: 14 residues. The trim removed 2 bases at V and 4 bases at J, leaving 4 bases unmatched. General study results and limits: Expansion of TCR clones was greatest in HTLV-1-associated myelopathy and smallest in multiple sclerosis, where it fell below that of healthy controls.

V usage is TRBV5-1 and J usage is TRBJ2-3; TRBD1 agrees at 7 bases. Sequenced sample: PBMCs. The source of this sequence is a woman aged 45-65 years in good health. This CDR3 reads CASSFRQGPDTQYF. The CDR3 nucleotides read TGCGCCAGCAGCTTTAGACAGGGTCCAGATACGCAGTATTTT.